This TCR beta chain is drawn from a study of blood T cell repertoires in COVID-19. Whole-study context: PBMCs, B-cell-depleted T cells, or T cells provided the cDNA or gDNA that made up the material.

Clones were read by immunoSEQ multiplex PCR, and TCRdb kept only the in-frame ones, dropping some. The table has approximately 70,000 clones, just over 70% seen once; the top ten hold approximately 50%. Per germline, CDR1 KGHSH and CDR2 LQKENI. The CDR3 length is 14 residues. Between the trimmed V and J ends, which lost 1 base and 8 bases, there was a span of 14 bases. The sequence was collected from a woman in her fifties or sixties who had been exposed to COVID-19. Sequencing was done on a sample of PBMCs or T cells enriched from blood (not recorded which). The V call is TRBV18, the J call TRBJ1-2; D remains unclear. In nucleotides, the CDR3 is TGTGCCAGCTCACCACTTGCCCCAATGGGCGGCTACACCTTC. Amino acid sequence: CASSPLAPMGGYTF.